This TCR beta chain derives from a study of spatial heterogeneity in lung cancer. In the study overall: Alpha-chain detections were consistently fewer than beta-chain detections among the sequences. General study points: Expanded alpha and beta TCR counts within tumors tracked tumor mutation counts.

Looked up from germline, CDR1 is SEHNR and CDR2 is FQNEAQ (reference sequence). The CDR3 spans 14 residues. The germline V and J ends were trimmed by 6 bases and 8 bases, with 18 bases remaining between them. A word on this clonotype: Its antigen is not known.

The time point here: sample taken at primary tumor resection. Frozen PBMC, nontumor lung or tumor provided whole RNA, which was sequenced unsorted. TCRdb independently ran MiXCR on the 5' RACE reads; one entry per CDR3 protein. The profile shows roughly 1,500 distinct CDR3 sequences, 20% to 30% of them singletons. This chain joins TRBV7-9 and TRBJ2-3, with D tentatively TRBD1 (5 bases). This TCR came from a female donor with early-stage non-small cell lung cancer. The sample was lung tumor tissue, taken at surgery. CDR3 amino acids: CASSFLQGSSTQYF. DNA for the CDR3: TGTGCCAGCAGTTTTCTCCAGGGATCCAGTACGCAGTATTTT.